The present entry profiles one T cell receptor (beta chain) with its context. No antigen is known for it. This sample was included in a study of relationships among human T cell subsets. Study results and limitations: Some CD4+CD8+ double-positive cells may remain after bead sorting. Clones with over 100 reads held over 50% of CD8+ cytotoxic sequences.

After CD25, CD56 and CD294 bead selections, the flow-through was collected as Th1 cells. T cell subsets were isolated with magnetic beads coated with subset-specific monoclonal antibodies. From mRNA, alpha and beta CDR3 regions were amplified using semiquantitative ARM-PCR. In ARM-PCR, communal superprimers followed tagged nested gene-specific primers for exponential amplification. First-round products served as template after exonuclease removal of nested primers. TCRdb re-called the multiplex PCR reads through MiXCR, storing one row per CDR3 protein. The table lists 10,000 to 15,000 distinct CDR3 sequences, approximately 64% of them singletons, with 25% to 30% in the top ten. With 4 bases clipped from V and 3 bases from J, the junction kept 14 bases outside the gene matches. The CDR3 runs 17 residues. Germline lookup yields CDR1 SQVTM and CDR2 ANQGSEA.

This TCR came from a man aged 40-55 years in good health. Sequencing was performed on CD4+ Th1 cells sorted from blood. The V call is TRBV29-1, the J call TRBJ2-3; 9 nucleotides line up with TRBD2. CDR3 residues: CSVGREREVPWTDTQYF. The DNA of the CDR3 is TGCAGCGTTGGGAGAGAGCGGGAGGTTCCGTGGACAGATACGCAGTATTTT.